The 5 T cell receptor beta chains below were found in one sample sequenced in a study of shared clonotypes between healthy human individuals. Produced via immunoSEQ multiplex PCR; TCRdb's table is partial and in-frame only. The data hold around 700,000 clones, with roughly 72% observed a single time. Sequences were obtained from memory CD4+ T cells sorted from blood. Subset here: CD45RA-negative fraction. These receptor sequences come from a woman aged 30 to 39 in good health.

This clone has just one count. This chain joins TRBV5-6 and TRBJ2-5; the match to TRBD1 covers 8 bases. J lost 6 bases, V lost 1 base, and 2 bases had no gene match. The germline CDR1 and CDR2 sequences are SGHDT and YYEEEE. This CDR3 comprises 13 residues. The CDR3 region has the DNA TGTGCCAGCAGCTTGCTCAGGGGGCAGACCCAGTACTTC. Its translation: CASSLLRGQTQYF.

The chain joins TRBV7-9 to TRBJ1-1; perhaps TRBD1 as D (5 bases). Germline V gene lookup returns CDR1 SEHNR and CDR2 FQNEAQ (reference sequence). The CDR3 is 14 amino acids. V lost 3 bases and J lost 3, with 11 bases in between. As DNA, the CDR3 is TGTGCCAGCAGCTTCTCCGGGGCCGACACTGAAGCTTTCTTT. It codes for CASSFSGADTEAFF. The entire variable domain, with the rest obtained from reference TRBV7-9 and TRBJ1-1, is as follows: DTGVSQNPRHKITKRGQNVTFRCDPISEHNRLYWYRQTLGQGPEFLTYFQNEAQLEKSRLLSDRFSAERPKGSFSTLEIQRTEQGDSAMYLCASSFSGADTEAFFGQGTRLTVV.

In its sample, this clone was seen a few times. CDR3 DNA sequence: TGTGCCAGTAGTATAGGGACAGGGGTAATCACCGGGGAGCTGTTTTTT. Translation: CASSIGTGVITGELFF. V and J are TRBV19 and TRBJ2-2, with 9 bases lining up with TRBD1. This CDR3 has 16 residues. V shed 1 base, J shed 4 bases, and the junction held 4 bases outside the gene matches. Per the germline V gene, CDR1 is LNHDA and CDR2 is SQIVND (reference sequence).

The V gene is TRBV9, the J gene TRBJ2-7; 12 nucleotides align to TRBD2. The CDR3 is 15 residues long. Germline values: CDR1 SGDLS, CDR2 YYNGEE. Trimming cost V 2 bases and J 4 bases; bases outside gene matches: 4. CDR3 DNA sequence: TGTGCCAGCAGCGTTTTGACTAGCGGGAGATACGAGCAGTACTTC. Translating it yields CASSVLTSGRYEQYF.

The V gene is TRBV7-3, the J gene TRBJ2-1, with D tentatively TRBD2 (5 bases). The CDR3 runs to 18 residues. V was clipped by 1 base and J by 4 bases, with 20 bases between them. Germline V lookup: CDR1 SGHTA, CDR2 FQGTGA. In nucleotides, the CDR3 is TGTGCCAGCAGCTTAAATACCGGACTGCCATCGCGATACAATGAGCAGTTCTTC. Its protein product is CASSLNTGLPSRYNEQFF.